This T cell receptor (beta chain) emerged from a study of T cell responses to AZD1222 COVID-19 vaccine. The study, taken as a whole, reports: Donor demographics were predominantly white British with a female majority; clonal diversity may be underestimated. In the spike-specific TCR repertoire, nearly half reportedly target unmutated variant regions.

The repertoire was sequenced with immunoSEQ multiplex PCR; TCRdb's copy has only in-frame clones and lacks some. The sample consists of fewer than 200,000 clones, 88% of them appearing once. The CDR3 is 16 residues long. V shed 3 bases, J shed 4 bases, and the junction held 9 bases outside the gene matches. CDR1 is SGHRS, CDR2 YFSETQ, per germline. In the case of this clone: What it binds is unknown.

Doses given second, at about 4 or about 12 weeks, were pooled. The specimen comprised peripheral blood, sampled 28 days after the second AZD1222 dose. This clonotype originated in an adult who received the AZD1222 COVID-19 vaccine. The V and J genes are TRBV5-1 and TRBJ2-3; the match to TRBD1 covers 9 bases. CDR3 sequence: CASSSQGALVSDTQYF. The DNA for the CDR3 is TGCGCCAGCAGCTCACAGGGGGCGCTAGTCTCAGATACGCAGTATTTT.